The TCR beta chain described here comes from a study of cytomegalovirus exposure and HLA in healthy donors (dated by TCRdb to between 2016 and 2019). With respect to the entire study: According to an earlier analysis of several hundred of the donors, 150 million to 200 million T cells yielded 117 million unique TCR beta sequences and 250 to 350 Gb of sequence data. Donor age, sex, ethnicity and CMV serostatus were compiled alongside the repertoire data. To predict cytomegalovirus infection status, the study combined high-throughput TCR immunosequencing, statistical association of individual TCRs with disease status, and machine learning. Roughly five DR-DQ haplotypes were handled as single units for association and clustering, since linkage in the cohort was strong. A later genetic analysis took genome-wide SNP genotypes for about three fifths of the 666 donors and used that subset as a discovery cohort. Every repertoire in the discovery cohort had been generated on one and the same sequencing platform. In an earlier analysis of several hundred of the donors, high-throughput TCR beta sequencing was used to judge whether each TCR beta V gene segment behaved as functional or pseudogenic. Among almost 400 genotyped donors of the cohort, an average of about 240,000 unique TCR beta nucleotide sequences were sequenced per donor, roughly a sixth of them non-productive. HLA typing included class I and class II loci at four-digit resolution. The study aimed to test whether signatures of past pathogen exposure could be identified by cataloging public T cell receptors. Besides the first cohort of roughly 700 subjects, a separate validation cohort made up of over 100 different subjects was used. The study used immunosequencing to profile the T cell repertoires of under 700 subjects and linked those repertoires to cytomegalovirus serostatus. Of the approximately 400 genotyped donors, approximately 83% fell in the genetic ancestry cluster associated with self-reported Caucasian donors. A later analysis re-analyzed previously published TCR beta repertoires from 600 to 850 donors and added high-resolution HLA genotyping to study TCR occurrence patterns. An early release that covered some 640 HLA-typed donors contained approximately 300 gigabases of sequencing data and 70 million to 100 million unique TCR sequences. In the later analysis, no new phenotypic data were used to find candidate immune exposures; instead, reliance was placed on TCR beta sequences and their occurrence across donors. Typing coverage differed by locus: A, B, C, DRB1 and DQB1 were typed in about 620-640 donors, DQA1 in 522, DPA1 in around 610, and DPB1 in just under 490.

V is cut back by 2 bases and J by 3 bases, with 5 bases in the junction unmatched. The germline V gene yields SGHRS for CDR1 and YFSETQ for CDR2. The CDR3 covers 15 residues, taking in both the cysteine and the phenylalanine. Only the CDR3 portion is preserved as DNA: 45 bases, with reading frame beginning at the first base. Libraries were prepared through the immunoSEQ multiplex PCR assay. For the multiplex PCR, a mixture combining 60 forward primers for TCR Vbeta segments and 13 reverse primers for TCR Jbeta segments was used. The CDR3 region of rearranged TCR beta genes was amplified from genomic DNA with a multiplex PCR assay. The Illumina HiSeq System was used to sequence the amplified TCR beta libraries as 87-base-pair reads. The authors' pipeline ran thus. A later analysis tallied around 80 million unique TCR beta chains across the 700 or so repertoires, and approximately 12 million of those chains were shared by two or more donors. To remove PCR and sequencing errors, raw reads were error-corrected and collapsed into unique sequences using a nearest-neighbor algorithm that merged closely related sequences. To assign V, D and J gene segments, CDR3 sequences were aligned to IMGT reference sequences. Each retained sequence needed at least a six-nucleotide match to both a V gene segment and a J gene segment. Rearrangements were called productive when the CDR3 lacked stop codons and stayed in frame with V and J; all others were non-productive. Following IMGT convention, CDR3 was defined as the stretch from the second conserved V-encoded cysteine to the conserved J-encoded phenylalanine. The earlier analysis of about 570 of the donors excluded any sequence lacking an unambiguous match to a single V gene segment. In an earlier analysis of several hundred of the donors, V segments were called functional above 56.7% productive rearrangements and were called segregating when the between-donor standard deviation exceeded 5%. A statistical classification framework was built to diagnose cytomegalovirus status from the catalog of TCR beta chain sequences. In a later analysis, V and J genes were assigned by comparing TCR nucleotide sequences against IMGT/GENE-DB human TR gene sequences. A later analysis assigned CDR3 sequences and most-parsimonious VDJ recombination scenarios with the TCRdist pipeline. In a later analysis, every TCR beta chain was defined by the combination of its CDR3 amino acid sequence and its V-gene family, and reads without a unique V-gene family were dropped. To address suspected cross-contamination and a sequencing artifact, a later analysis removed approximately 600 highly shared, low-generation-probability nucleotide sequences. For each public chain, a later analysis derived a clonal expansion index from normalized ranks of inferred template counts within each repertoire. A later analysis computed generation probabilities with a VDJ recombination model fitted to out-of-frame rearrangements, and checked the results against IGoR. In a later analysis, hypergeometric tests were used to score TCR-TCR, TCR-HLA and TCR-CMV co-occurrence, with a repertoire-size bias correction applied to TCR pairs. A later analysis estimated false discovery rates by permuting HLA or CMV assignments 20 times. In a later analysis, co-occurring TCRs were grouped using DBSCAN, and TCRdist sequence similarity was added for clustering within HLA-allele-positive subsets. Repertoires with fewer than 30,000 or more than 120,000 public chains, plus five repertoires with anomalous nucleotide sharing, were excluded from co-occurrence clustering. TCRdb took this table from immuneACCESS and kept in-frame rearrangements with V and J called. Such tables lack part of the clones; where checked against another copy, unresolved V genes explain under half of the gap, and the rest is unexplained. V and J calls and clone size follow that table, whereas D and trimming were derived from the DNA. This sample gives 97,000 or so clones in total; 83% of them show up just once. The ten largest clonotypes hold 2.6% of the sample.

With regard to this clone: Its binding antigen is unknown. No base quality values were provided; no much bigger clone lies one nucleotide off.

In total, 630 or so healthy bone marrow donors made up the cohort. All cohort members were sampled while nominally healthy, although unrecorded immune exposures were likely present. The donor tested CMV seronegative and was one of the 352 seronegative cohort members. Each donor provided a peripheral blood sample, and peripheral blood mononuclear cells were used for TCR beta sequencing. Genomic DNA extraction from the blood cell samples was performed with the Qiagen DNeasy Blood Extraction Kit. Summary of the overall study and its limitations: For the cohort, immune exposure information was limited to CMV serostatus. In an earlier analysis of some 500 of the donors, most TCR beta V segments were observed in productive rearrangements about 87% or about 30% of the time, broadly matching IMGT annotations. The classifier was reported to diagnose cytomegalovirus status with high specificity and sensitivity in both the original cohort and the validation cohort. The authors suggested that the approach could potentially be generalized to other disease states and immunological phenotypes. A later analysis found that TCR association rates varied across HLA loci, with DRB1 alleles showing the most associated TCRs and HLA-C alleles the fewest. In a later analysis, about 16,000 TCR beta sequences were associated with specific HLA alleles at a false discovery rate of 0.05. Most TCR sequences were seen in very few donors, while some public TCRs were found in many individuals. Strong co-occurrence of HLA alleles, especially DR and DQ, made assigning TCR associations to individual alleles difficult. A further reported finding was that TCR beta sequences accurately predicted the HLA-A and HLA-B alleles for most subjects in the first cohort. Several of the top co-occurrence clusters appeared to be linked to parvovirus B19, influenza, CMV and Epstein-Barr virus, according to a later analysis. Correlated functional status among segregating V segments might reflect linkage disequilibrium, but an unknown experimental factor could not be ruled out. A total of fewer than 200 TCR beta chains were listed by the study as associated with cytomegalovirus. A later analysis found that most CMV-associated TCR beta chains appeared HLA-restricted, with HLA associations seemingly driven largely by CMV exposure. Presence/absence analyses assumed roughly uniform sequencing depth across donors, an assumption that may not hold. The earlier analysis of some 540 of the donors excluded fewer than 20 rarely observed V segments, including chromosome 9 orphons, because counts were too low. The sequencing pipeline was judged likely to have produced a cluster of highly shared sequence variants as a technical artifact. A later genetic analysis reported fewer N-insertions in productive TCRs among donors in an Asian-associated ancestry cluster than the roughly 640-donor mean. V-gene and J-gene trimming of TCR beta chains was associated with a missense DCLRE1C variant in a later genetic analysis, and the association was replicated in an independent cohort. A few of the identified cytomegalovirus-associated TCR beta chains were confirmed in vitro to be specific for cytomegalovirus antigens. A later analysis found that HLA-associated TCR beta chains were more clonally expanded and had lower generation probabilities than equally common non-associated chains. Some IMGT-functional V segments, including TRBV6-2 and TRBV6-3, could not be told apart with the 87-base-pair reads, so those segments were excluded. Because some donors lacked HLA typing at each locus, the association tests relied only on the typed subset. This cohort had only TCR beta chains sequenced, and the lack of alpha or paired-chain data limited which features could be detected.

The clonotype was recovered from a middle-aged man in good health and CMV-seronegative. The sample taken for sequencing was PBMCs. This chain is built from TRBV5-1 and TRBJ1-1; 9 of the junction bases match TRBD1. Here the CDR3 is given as CASSFRDRADTEAFF. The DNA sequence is TGCGCCAGCAGCTTCCGGGACAGGGCGGACACTGAAGCTTTCTTT.